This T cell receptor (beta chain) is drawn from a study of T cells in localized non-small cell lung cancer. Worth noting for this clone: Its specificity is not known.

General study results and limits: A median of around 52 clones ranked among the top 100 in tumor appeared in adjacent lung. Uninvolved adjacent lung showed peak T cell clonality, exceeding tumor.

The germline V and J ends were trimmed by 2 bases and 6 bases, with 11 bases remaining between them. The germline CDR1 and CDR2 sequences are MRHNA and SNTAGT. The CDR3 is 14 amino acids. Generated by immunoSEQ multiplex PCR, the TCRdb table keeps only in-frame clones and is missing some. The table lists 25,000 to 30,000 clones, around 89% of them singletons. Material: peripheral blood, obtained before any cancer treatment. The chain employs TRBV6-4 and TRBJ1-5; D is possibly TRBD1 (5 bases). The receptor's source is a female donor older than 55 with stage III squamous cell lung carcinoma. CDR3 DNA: TGTGCCAGCAGTGACGGGGTGGGGACTCAGCCCCAGCATTTT. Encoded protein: CASSDGVGTQPQHF.